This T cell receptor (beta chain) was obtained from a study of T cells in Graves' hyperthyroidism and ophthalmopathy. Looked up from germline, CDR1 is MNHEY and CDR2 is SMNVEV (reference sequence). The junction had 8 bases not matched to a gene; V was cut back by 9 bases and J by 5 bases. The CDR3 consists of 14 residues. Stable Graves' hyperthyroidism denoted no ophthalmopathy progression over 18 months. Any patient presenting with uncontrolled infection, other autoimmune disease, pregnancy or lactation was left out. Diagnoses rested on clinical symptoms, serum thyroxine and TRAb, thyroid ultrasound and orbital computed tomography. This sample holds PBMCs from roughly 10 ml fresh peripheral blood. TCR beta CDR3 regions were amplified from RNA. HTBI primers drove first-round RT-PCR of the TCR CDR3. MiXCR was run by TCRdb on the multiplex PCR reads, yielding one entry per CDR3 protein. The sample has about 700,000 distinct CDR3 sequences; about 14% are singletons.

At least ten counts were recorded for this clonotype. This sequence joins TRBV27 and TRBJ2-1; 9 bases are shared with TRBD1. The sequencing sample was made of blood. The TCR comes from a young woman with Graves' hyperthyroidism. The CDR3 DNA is TGTGCCAGTAACCGGGACAGGGACAACAATGAGCAGTTCTTC. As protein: CASNRDRDNNEQFF.